The sequence of this T cell receptor (beta chain) was determined in a study of blood T cell repertoires in COVID-19. The CDR3 has 15 amino acids. V lost 4 bases and J 0 bases, leaving 10 bases between the germline ends. Germline loops: CDR1 SGHRS, CDR2 YFSETQ. In the original analysis: Amplification from reference gene primers served as the basis for estimated nucleated cell counts. Profiled with immunoSEQ multiplex PCR; TCRdb holds only in-frame clones, not every one. From that table come the V and J calls and clone size; the DNA was used to work out D and trimming. The table lists about 160,000 clones, roughly 90% of them singletons.

The V gene is TRBV5-1, the J gene TRBJ1-4; D might be TRBD1 (6 bases). The sequence came from a man aged 55-75 years with active or convalescent COVID-19. The sample taken for sequencing was peripheral blood. Here the CDR3 DNA reads TGCGCCAGCAGCGATTCAGGGGCAACTAATGAAAAACTGTTTTTT. Amino acid sequence: CASSDSGATNEKLFF.